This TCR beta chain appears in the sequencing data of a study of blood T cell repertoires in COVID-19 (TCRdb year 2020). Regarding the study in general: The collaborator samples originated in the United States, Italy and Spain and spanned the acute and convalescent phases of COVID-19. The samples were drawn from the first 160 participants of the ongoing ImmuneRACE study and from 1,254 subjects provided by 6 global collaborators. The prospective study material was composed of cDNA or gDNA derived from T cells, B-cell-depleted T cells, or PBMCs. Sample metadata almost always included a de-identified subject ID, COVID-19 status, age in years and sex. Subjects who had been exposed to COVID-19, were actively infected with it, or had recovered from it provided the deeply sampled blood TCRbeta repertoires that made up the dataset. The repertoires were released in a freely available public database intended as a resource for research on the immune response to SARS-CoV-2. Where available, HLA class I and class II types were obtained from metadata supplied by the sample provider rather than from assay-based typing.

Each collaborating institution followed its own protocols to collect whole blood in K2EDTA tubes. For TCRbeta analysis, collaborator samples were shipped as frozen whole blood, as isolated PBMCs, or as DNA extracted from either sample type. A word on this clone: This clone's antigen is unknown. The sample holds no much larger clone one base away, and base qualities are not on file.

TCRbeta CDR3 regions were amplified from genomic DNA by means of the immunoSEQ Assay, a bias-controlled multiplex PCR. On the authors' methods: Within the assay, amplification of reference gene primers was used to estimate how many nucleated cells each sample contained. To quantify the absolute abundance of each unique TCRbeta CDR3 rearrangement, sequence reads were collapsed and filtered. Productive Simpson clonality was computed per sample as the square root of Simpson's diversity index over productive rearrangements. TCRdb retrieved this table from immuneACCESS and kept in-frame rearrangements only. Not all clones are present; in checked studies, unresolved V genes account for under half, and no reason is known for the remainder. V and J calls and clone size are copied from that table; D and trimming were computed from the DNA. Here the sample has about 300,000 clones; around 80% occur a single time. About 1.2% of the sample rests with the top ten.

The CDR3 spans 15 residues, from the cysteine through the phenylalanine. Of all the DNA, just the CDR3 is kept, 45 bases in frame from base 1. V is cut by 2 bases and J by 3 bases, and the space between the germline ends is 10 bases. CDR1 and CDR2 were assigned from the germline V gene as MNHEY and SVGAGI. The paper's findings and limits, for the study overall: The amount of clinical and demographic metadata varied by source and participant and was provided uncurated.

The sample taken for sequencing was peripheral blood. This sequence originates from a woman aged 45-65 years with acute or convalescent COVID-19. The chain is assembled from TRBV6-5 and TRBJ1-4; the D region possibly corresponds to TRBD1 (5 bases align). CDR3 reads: CASSYGSTANEKLFF. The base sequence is TGTGCCAGCAGTTACGGTTCGACAGCTAATGAAAAACTGTTTTTT.